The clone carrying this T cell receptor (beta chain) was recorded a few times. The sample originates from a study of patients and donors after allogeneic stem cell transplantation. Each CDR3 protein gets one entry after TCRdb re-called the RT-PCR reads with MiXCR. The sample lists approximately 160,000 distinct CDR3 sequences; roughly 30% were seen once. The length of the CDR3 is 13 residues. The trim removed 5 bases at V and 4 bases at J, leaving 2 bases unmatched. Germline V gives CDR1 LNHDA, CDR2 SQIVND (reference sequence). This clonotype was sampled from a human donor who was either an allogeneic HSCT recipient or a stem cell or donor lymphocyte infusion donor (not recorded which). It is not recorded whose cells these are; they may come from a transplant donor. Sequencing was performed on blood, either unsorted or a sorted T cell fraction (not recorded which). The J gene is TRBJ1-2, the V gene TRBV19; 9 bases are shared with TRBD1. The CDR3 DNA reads TGTGCCAGTAGTTTGGACAGGGGCTATGGCTACACCTTC. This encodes CASSLDRGYGYTF.